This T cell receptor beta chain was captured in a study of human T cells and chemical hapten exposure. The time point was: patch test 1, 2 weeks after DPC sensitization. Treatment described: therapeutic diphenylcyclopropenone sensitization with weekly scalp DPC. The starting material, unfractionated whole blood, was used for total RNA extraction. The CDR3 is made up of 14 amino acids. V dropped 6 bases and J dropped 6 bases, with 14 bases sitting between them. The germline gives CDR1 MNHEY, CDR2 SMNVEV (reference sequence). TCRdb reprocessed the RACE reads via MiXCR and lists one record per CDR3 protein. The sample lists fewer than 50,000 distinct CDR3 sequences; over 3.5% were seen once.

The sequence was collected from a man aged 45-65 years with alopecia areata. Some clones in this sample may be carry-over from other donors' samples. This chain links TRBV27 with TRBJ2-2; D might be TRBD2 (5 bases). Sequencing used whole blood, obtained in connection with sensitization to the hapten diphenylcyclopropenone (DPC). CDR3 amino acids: CASRVGSEAGELFF. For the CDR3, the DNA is TGTGCCAGCAGAGTAGGGAGTGAAGCCGGGGAGCTGTTTTTT.